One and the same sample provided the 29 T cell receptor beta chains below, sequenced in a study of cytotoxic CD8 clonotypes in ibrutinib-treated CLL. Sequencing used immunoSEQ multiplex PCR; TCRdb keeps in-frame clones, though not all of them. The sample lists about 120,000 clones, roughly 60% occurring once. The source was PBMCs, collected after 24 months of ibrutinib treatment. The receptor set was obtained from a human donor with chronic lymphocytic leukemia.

DNA for the CDR3: TGTGCCAGCAGCTTACCGCAGCCCTCCGGAGGCTACACCTTC. It specifies CASSLPQPSGGYTF. The chain employs TRBV7-9 and TRBJ1-2; no firm D call. This CDR3 is built from 14 residues. V lost 2 bases and J 8 bases, leaving 15 bases between the germline ends. The germline CDR1 and CDR2 sequences are SEHNR and FQNEAQ (reference sequence). The full variable domain, in which reference TRBV7-9 and TRBJ1-2 provide the parts outside the CDR3, is DTGVSQNPRHKITKRGQNVTFRCDPISEHNRLYWYRQTLGQGPEFLTYFQNEAQLEKSRLLSDRFSAERPKGSFSTLEIQRTEQGDSAMYLCASSLPQPSGGYTFGSGTRLTVV.

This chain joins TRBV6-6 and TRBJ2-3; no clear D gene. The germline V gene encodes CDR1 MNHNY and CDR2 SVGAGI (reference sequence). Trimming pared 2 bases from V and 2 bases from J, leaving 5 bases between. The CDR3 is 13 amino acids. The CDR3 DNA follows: TGTGCCAGCAGTTACGCAGCCACAGATACGCAGTATTTT. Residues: CASSYAATDTQYF.

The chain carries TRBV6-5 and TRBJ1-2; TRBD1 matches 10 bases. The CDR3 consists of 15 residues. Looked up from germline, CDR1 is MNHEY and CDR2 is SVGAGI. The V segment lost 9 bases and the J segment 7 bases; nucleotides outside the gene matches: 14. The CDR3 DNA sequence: TGTGCCAGTTTGGGACAGGGGTCGATTAGGGGTGGCTACACCTTC. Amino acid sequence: CASLGQGSIRGGYTF.

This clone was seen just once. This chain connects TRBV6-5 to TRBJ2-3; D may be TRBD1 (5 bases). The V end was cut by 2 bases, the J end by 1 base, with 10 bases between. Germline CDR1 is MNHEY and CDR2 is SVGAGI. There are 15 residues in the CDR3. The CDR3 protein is CASSYRARGTDTQYF. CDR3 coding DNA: TGTGCCAGCAGTTACCGGGCCAGGGGCACAGATACGCAGTATTTT.

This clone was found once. The DNA for the CDR3 is TGTGCCAGCCGGGCCGGAGTCAACACCGGGGAGCTGTTTTTT. Its protein product is CASRAGVNTGELFF. The V and J genes are TRBV7-9 and TRBJ2-2, with no clear D. The CDR3 extends over 14 amino acids. The germline V and J ends were trimmed by 8 bases and 2 bases, with 12 bases remaining between them. Looked up from germline, CDR1 is SEHNR and CDR2 is FQNEAQ (reference sequence).

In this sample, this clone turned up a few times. CDR3 sequence: CASSRTQFNEQFF. The CDR3 bases are TGTGCCAGCAGCCGGACCCAGTTTAATGAGCAGTTCTTC. The rearrangement joins TRBV7-9 to TRBJ2-1; D remains unclear. From germline, CDR1 is SEHNR and CDR2 FQNEAQ (reference sequence). This CDR3 comprises 13 residues. V lost 5 bases and J 7 bases, leaving 12 bases between the germline ends. The entire variable domain, with the rest obtained from reference TRBV7-9 and TRBJ2-1, is as follows: DTGVSQNPRHKITKRGQNVTFRCDPISEHNRLYWYRQTLGQGPEFLTYFQNEAQLEKSRLLSDRFSAERPKGSFSTLEIQRTEQGDSAMYLCASSRTQFNEQFFGPGTRLTVL.

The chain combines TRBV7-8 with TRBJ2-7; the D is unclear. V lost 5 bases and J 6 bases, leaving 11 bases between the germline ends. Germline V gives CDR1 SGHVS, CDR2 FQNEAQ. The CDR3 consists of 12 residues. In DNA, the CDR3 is TGTGCCAGCAGCCCAGGTTTCCGCGAGCAGTACTTC. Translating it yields CASSPGFREQYF.

The CDR3 region has the DNA TGTGCCAGCAGCCCACGGGGGTACGGGGAGCTGTTTTTT. It specifies CASSPRGYGELFF. The rearrangement joins TRBV27 to TRBJ2-2; tentatively, D is TRBD2 (6 bases). V gave up 6 bases and J gave up 7 bases, with 12 bases separating them. Germline CDR1 MNHEY, CDR2 SMNVEV (reference sequence). The CDR3 runs 13 residues.

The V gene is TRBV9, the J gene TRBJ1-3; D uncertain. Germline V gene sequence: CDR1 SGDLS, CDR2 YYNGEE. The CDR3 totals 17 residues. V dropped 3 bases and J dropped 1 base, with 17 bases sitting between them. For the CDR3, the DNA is TGTGCCAGCAGCGCCCGTCAACCCAGCCAATCTGGAAACACCATATATTTT. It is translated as CASSARQPSQSGNTIYF.

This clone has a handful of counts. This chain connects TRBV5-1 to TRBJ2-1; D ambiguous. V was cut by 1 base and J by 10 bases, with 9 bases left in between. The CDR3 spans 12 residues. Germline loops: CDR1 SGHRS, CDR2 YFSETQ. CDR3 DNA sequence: TGCGCCAGCAGCTTGTCGGCAGTCGAGCAGTTCTTC. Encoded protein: CASSLSAVEQFF.

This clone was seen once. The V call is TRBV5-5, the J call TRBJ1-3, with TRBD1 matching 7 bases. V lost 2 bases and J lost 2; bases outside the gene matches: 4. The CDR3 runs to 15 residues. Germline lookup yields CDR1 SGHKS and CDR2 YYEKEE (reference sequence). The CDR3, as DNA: TGTGCCAGCAGCTTACAGGGGAGCACTGGAAACACCATATATTTT. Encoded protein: CASSLQGSTGNTIYF.

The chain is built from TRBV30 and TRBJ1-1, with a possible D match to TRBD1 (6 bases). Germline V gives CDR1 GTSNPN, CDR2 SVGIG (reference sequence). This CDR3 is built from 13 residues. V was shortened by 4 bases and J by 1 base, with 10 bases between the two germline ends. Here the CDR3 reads CAWTDRSNTEAFF. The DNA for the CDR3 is TGTGCCTGGACGGACAGATCGAACACTGAAGCTTTCTTT.

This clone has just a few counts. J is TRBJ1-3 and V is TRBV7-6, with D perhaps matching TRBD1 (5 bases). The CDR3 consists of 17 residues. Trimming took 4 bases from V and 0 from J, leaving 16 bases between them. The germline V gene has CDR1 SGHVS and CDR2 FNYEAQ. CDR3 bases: TGTGCCAGCAGCTCTCGTCCCGGGGGTTACTCTGGAAACACCATATATTTT. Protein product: CASSSRPGGYSGNTIYF. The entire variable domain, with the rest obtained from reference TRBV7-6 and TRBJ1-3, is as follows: GAGVSQSPRYKVTKRGQDVALRCDPISGHVSLYWYRQALGQGPEFLTYFNYEAQQDKSGLPNDRFSAERPEGSISTLTIQRTEQRDSAMYRCASSSRPGGYSGNTIYFGEGSWLTVV.

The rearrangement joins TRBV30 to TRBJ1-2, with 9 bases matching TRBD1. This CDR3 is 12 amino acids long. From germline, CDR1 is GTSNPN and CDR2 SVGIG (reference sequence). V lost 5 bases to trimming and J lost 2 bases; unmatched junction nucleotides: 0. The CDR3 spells CAWGTGNYGYTF. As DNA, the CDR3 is TGTGCCTGGGGGACAGGGAACTATGGCTACACCTTC.

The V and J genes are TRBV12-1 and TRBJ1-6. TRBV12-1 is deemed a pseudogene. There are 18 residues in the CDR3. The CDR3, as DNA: TGTGCCAGCAGCCCGAGGGTATCCCGGGTCTCCTATAATTCACCCCTCCACTTT. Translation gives CASSPRVSRVSYNSPLHF.

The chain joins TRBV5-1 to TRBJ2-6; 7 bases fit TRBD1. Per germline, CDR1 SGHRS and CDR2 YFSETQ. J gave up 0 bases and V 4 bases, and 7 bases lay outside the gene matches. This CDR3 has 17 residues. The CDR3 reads CASSPGQTLSGANVLTF. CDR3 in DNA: TGCGCCAGCAGCCCGGGACAGACACTCTCTGGGGCCAACGTCCTGACTTTC.

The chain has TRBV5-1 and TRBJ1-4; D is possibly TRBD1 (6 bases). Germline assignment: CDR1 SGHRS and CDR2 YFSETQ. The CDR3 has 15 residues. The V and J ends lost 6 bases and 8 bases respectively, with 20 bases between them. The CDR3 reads CASTNPVGQPEKLFF. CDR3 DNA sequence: TGCGCCAGCACCAACCCCGTCGGACAGCCAGAAAAACTGTTTTTT.

The CDR3 bases are TGTGCCAGCAGCGTAGGACAGAGGGACAATGAGCAGTTCTTC. Translating gives CASSVGQRDNEQFF. The rearrangement joins TRBV9 to TRBJ2-1; D is perhaps TRBD1 or TRBD2 (5 bases each). Germline loops: CDR1 SGDLS, CDR2 YYNGEE. The CDR3 has 14 residues. Trimming left V 0 bases short and J 5 bases short, with 9 bases between.

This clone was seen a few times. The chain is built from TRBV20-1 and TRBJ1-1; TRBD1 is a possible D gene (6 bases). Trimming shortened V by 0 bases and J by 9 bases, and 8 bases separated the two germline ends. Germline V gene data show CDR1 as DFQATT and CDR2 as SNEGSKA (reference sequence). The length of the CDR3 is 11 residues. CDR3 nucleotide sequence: TGCAGTGCTAGAGAAGGGGGGCAAGCTTTCTTT. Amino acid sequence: CSAREGGQAFF.

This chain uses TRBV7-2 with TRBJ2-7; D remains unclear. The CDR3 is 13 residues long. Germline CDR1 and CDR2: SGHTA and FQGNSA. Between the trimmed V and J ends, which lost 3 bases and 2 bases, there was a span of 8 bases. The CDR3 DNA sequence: TGTGCCAGCAGCTTCGTAAGAACCTACGAGCAGTACTTC. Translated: CASSFVRTYEQYF.

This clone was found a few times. In DNA form, the CDR3 reads TGTGCCATCAGTGGGACACAGGGAAGCACTGAAGCTTTCTTT. Translating gives CAISGTQGSTEAFF. This chain links TRBV10-3 with TRBJ1-1, with D perhaps TRBD1 (6 bases). The ends were cut back, 4 bases at V and 4 bases at J, with 13 bases in the middle. The germline CDR1 and CDR2 sequences are ENHRY and SYGVKD. The CDR3 sequence is 14 residues long.

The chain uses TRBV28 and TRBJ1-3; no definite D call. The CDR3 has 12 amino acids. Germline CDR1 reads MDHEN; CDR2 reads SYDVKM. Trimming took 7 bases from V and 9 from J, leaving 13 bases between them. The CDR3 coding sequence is TGTGCCAGCATTAATAAGGCGGGCACCATATATTTT. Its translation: CASINKAGTIYF.

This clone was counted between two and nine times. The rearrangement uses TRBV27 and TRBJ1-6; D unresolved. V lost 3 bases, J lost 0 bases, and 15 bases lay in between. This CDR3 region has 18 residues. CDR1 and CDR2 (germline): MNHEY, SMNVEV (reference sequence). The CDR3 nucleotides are TGTGCCAGCAGTTTCTCGGGGAGGTCCAGCTCCTATAATTCACCCCTCCACTTT. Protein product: CASSFSGRSSSYNSPLHF.

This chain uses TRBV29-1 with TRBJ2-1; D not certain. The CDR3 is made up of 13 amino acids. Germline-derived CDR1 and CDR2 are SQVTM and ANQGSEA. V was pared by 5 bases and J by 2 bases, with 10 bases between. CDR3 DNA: TGCAGCGTTCCGACAACCGCCTACAATGAGCAGTTCTTC. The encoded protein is CSVPTTAYNEQFF.

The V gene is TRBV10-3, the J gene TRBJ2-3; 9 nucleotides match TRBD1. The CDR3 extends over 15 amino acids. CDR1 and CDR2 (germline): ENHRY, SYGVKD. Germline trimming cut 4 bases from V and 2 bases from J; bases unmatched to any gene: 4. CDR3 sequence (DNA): TGTGCCATCAGTGGTAGGGACAGGGACACAGATACGCAGTATTTT. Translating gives CAISGRDRDTDTQYF.

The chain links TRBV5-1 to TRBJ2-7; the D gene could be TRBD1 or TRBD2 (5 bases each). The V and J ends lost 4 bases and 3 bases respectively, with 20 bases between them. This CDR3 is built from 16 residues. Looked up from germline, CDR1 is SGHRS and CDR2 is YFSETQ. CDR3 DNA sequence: TGCGCCAGCAGCGCACGGACGGGGCCGACGTTCTACGAGCAGTACTTC. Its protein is CASSARTGPTFYEQYF.

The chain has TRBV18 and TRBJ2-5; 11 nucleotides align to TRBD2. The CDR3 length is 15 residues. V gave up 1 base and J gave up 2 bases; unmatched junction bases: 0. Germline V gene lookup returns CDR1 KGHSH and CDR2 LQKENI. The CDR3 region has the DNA TGTGCCAGCTCACCACTAGCGGGGGGGCAAGAGACCCAGTACTTC. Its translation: CASSPLAGGQETQYF.

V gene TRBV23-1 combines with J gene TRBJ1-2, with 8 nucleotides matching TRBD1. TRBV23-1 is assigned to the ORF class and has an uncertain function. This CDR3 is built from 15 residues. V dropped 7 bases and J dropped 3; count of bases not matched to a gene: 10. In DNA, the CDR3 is TGCGCCAGCACCCCACTAGGACAGGGAGACTATGGCTACACCTTC. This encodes CASTPLGQGDYGYTF.

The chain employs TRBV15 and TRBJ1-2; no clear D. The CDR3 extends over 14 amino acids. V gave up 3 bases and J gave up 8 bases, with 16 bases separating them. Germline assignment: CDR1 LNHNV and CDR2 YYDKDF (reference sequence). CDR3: CATSSFQEREGYTF. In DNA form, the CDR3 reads TGTGCCACCAGCAGCTTTCAGGAACGTGAGGGCTACACCTTC.